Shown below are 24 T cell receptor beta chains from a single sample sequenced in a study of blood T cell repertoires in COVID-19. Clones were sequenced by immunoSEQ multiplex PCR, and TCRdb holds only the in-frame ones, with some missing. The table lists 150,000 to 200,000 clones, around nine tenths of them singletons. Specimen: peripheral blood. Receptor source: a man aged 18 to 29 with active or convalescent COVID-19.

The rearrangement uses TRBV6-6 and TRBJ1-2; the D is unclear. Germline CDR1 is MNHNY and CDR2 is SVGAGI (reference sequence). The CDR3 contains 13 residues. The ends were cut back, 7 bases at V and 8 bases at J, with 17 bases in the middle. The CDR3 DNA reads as TGTGCCAGCACCCCCGGGAGGGCGGAGGGCTACACCTTC. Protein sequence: CASTPGRAEGYTF.

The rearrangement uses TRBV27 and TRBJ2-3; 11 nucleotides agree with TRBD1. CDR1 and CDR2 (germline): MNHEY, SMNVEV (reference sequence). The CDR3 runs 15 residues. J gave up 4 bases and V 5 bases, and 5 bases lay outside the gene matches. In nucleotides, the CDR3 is TGTGCCAGCAGTCCCCGGACAGGGGGCGCAGATACGCAGTATTTT. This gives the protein CASSPRTGGADTQYF.

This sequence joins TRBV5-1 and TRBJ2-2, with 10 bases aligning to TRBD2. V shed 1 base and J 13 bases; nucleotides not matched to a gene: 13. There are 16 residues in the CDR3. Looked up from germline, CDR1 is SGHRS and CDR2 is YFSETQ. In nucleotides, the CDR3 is TGCGCCAGCAGCTTGTCACTAGCGGGGTCCCGAGGAGGGCTGTTTTTT. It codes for CASSLSLAGSRGGLFF. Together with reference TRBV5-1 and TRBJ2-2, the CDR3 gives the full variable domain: KAGVTQTPRYLIKTRGQQVTLSCSPISGHRSVSWYQQTPGQGLQFLFEYFSETQRNKGNFPGRFSGRQFSNSRSEMNVSTLELGDSALYLCASSLSLAGSRGGLFFGEGSRLTVL.

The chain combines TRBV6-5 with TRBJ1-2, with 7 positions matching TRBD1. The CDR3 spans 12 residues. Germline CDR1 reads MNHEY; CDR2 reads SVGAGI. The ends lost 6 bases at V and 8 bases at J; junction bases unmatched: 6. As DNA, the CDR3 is TGTGCCAGCAGACCGACAGGGTTGGGCTACACCTTC. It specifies CASRPTGLGYTF.

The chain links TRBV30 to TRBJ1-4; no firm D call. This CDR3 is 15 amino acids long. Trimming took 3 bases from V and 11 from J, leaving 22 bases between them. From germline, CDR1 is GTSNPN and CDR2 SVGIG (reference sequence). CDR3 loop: CAWSQTPGTQGKLFF. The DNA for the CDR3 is TGTGCCTGGAGCCAAACACCGGGAACCCAAGGGAAACTGTTTTTT.

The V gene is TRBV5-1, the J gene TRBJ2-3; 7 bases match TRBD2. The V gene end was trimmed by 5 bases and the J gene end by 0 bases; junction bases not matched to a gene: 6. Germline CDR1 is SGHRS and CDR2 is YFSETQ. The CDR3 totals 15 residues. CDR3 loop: CASRASGASTDTQYF. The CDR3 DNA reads TGCGCCAGCAGGGCTAGCGGAGCTAGCACAGATACGCAGTATTTT.

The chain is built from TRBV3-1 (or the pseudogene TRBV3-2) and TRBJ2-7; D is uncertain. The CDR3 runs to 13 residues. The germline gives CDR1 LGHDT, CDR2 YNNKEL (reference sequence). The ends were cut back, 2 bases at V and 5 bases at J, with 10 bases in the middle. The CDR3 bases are TGTGCCAGCAGCCAATACTTAGTTAACGAGCAGTACTTC. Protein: CASSQYLVNEQYF.

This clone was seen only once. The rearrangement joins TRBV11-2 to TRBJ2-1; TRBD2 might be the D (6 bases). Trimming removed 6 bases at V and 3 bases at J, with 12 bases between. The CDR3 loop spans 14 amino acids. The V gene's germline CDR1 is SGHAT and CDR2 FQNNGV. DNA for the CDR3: TGTGCCAGCAGGTTGGGGGGTCTCTACAATGAGCAGTTCTTC. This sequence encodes CASRLGGLYNEQFF.

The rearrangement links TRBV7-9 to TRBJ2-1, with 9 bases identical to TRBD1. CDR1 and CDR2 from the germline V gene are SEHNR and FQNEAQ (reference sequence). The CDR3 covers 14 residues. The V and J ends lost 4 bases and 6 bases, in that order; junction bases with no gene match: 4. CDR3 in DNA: TGTGCCAGCAGCTATACAGGGGGCCTCAATGAGCAGTTCTTC. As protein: CASSYTGGLNEQFF.

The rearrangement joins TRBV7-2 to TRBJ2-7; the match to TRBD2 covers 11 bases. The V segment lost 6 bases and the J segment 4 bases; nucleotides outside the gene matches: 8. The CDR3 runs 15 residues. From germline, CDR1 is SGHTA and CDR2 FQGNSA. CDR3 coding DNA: TGTGCCAGCAGGTCAACCGGGACTAGCGGATACGAGCAGTACTTC. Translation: CASRSTGTSGYEQYF. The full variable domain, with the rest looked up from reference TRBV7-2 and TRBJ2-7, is GAGVSQSPSNKVTEKGKDVELRCDPISGHTALYWYRQSLGQGLEFLIYFQGNSAPDKSGLPSDRFSAERTGGSVSTLTIQRTQQEDSAVYLCASRSTGTSGYEQYFGPGTRLTVT.

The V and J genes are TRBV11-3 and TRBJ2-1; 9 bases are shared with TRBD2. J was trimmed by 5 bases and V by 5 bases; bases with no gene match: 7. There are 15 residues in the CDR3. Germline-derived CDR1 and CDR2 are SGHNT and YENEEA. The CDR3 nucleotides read TGTGCCAGCAGCCCGAGACTAGCGGCCGACAATGAGCAGTTCTTC. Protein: CASSPRLAADNEQFF.

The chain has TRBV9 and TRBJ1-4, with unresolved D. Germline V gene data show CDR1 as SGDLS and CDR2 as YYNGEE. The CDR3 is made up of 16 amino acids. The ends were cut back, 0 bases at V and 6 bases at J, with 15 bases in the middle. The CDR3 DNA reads TGTGCCAGCAGCGTAGAGACGGGAGTCAGAGATGAAAAACTGTTTTTT. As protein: CASSVETGVRDEKLFF.

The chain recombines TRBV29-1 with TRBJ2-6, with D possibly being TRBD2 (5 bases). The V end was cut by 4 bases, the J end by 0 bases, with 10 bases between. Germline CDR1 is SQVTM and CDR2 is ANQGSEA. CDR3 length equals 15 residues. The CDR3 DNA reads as TGCAGCGTTGGGTACGGGGACTCTGGGGCCAACGTCCTGACTTTC. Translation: CSVGYGDSGANVLTF. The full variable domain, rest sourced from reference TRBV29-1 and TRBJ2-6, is SAVISQKPSRDICQRGTSLTIQCQVDSQVTMMFWYRQQPGQSLTLIATANQGSEATYESGFVIDKFPISRPNLTFSTLTVSNMSPEDSSIYLCSVGYGDSGANVLTFGAGSRLTVL.

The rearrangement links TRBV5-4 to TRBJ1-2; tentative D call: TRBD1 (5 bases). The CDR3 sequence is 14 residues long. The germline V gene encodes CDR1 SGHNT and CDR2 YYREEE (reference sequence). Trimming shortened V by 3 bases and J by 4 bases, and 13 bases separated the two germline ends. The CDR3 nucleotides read TGTGCCAGCAGCTCCCTAGACAGAGTCTATGGCTACACCTTC. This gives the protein CASSSLDRVYGYTF.

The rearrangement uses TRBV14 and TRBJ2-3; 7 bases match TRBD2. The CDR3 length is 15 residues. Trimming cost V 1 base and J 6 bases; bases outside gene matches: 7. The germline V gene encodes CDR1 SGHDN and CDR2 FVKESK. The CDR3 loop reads CASSQGTRSLDTQYF. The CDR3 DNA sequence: TGTGCCAGCAGCCAAGGGACTAGGTCGCTTGATACGCAGTATTTT.

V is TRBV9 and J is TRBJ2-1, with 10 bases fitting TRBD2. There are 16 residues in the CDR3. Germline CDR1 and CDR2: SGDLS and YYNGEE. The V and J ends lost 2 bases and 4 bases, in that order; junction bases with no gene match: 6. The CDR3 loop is CASSVAGTSEYNEQFF. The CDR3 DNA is TGTGCCAGCAGCGTGGCCGGGACTAGCGAGTACAATGAGCAGTTCTTC. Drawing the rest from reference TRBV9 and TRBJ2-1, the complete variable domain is DSGVTQTPKHLITATGQRVTLRCSPRSGDLSVYWYQQSLDQGLQFLIQYYNGEERAKGNILERFSAQQFPDLHSELNLSSLELGDSALYFCASSVAGTSEYNEQFFGPGTRLTVL.

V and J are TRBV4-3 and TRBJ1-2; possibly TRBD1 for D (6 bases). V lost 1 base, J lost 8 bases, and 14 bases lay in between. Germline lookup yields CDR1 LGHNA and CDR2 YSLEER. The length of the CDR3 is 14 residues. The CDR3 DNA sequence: TGCGCCAGCAGCCAAGTCGCTAACAGGGACGGCTACACCTTC. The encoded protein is CASSQVANRDGYTF.

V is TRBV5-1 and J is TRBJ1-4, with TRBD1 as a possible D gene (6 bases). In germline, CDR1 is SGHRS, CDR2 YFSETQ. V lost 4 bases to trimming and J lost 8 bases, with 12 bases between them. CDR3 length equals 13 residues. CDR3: CASSVGGEEKLFF. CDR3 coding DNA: TGCGCCAGCAGCGTAGGGGGTGAAGAAAAACTGTTTTTT.

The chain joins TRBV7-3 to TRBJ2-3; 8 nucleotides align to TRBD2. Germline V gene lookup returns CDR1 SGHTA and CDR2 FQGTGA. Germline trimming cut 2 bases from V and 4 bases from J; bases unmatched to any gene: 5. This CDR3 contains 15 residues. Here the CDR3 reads CASSLGDSGADTQYF. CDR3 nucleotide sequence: TGTGCCAGCAGCTTAGGGGATAGCGGGGCAGATACGCAGTATTTT. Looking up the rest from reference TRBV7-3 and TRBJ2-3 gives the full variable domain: GAGVSQTPSNKVTEKGKYVELRCDPISGHTALYWYRQSLGQGPEFLIYFQGTGAADDSGLPNDRFFAVRPEGSVSTLKIQRTERGDSAVYLCASSLGDSGADTQYFGPGTRLTVL.

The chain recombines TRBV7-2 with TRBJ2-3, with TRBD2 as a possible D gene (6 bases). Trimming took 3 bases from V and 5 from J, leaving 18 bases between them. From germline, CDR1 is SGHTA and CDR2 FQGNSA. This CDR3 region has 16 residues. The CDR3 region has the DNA TGTGCCAGCAGCTTTGGTAGCGGTCCCGCGGGAGATACGCAGTATTTT. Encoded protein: CASSFGSGPAGDTQYF. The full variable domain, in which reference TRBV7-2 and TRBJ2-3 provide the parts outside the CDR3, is GAGVSQSPSNKVTEKGKDVELRCDPISGHTALYWYRQSLGQGLEFLIYFQGNSAPDKSGLPSDRFSAERTGGSVSTLTIQRTQQEDSAVYLCASSFGSGPAGDTQYFGPGTRLTVL.

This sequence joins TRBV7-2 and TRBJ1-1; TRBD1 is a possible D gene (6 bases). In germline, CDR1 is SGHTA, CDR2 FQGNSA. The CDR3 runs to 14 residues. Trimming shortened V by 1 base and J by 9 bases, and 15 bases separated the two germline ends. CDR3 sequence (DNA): TGTGCCAGCAGCTTAGACAGGGCTAAACGTCAAGCTTTCTTT. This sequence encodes CASSLDRAKRQAFF.

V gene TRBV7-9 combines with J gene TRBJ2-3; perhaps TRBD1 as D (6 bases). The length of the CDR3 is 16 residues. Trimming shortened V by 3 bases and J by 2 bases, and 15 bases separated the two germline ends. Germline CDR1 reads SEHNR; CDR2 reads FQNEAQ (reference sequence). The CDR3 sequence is CASSFFGTRNTDTQYF. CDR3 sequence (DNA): TGTGCCAGCAGCTTTTTCGGGACACGTAACACAGATACGCAGTATTTT.

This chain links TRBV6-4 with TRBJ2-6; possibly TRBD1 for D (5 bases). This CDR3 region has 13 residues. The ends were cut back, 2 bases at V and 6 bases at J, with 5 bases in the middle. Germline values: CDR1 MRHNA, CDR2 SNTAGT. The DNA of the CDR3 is TGTGCCAGCAGTGACGGACAGGCCAACGTCCTGACTTTC. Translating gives CASSDGQANVLTF.

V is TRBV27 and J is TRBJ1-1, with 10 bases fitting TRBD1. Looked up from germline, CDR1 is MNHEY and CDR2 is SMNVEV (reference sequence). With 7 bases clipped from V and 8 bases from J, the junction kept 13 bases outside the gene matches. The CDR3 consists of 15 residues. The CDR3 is CASNGVGQGTWEAFF. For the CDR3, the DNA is TGTGCCAGCAACGGGGTGGGACAGGGGACGTGGGAAGCTTTCTTT.